One T cell receptor beta chain is described in this entry. This sample was taken from a study of shared T cell receptors in the human thymus. Sequencing was performed with immunoSEQ multiplex PCR; in TCRdb, only in-frame clones are kept and a portion is missing. Among more than 550,000 clones listed, over 75% were seen once. This CDR3 region has 16 residues. Germline-derived CDR1 and CDR2 are SGHDT and YYEEEE. The trim removed 0 bases at V and 4 bases at J, leaving 8 bases unmatched. The same specimen was also included in a second study, on human thymus T cells. From that study: Finnish infants who were healthy and having corrective surgery for congenital heart defects made up the donors. Thymus specimens were resections from corrective heart surgery. Related research reported highly overlapping thymic repertoires among unrelated individuals.

Sequencing input: thymocytes. This clonotype was obtained from a boy in the first two years of life with a congenital heart defect. This chain joins TRBV5-6 and TRBJ1-1; 8 positions agree with TRBD1. CDR3 loop: CASSLGLDREGTEAFF. CDR3 bases: TGTGCCAGCAGCTTGGGGCTGGACAGGGAAGGCACTGAAGCTTTCTTT.